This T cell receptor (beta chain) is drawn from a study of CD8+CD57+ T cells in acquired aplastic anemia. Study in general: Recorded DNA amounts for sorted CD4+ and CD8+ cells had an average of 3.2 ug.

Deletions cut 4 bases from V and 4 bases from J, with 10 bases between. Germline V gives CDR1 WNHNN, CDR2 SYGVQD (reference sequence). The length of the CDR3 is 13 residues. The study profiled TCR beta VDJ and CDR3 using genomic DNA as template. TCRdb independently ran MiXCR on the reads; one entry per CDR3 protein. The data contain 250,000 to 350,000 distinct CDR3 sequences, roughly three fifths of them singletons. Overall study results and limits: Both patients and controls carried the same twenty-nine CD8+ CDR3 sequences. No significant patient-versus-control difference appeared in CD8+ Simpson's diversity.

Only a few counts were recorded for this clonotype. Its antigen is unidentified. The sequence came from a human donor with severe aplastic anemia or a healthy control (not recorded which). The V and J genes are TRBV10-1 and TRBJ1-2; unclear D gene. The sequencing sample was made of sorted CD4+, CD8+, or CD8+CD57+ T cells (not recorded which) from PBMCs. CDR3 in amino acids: CASSAGSFYGYTF. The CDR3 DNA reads TGCGCCAGCAGTGCGGGCAGCTTCTATGGCTACACCTTC.